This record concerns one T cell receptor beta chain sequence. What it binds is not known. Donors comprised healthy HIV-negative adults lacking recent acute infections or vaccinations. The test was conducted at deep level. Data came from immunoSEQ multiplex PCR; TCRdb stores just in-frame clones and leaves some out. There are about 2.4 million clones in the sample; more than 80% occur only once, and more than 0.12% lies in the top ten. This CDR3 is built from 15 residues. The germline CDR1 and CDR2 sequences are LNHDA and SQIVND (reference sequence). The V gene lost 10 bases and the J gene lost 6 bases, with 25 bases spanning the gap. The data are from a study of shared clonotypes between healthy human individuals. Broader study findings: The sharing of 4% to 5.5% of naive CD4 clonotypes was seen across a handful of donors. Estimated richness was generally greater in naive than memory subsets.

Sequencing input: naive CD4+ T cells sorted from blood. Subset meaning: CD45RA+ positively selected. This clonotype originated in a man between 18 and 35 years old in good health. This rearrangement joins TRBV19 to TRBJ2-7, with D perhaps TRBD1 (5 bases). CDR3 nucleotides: TGTGCCACCACATTTTGTCGGACAAGGAGCTGCGAGCAGTACTTC. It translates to CATTFCRTRSCEQYF.